This entry lists 10 T cell receptor beta chains sequenced from one sample in a study of T cells after yellow fever vaccination. TCRdb processed the 5' RACE reads anew with MiXCR; each CDR3 protein has one entry. The sample records under 150,000 distinct CDR3 sequences, 7.7% being singletons. The source was CD4+ T cells sorted from PBMCs, collected 5 days after the yellow fever booster vaccination. The receptors stem from a man aged 25-40 years who received the YFV17D yellow fever vaccine.

This clonotype was counted ten times or more. The chain is built from TRBV7-2 and TRBJ2-5; no clear D gene. The CDR3 sequence is 13 residues long. Per germline, CDR1 SGHTA and CDR2 FQGNSA. V lost 0 bases and J 7 bases, leaving 9 bases between the germline ends. The CDR3 here is CASSLATTGTQYF. As DNA, the CDR3 is TGTGCCAGCAGCTTAGCGACCACGGGGACCCAGTACTTC.

This clonotype was counted many times. The chain has TRBV20-1 and TRBJ1-1; TRBD1 matches at 8 bases. Germline V gives CDR1 DFQATT, CDR2 SNEGSKA (reference sequence). V lost 2 bases, J lost 5 bases, and 7 bases stayed unmatched. This CDR3 spans 14 amino acids. CDR3 sequence: CSARSDREGTEAFF. The DNA of the CDR3 is TGCAGTGCTAGATCGGACAGGGAAGGAACTGAAGCTTTCTTT.

This clonotype was counted ten times or more. The chain couples TRBV28 to TRBJ2-7, with TRBD2 matching 12 bases. The CDR3 has 14 amino acids. The V and J ends lost 9 bases and 3 bases, in that order; junction bases with no gene match: 6. CDR1 and CDR2 from the germline V gene are MDHEN and SYDVKM. The CDR3 sequence is CASVGTSGRYEQYF. The CDR3 nucleotides are TGTGCCAGTGTCGGGACTAGCGGGCGCTACGAGCAGTACTTC. Full variable domain (rest looked up from reference TRBV28 and TRBJ2-7): DVKVTQSSRYLVKRTGEKVFLECVQDMDHENMFWYRQDPGLGLRLIYFSYDVKMKEKGDIPEGYSVSREKKERFSLILESASTNQTSMYLCASVGTSGRYEQYFGPGTRLTVT.

This rearrangement joins TRBV6-1 to TRBJ2-7; 7 bases are a match to TRBD1. Germline CDR1 MNHNS, CDR2 SASEGT. The length of the CDR3 is 13 residues. Losses at the gene ends were 9 bases for V and 3 bases for J; bases not matched to a gene: 8. The CDR3 loop reads CASNRQGSYEQYF. In nucleotides, the CDR3 is TGTGCCAGTAATCGACAGGGAAGCTACGAGCAGTACTTC.

This clonotype was detected many times. This chain uses TRBV7-2 with TRBJ2-1; TRBD2 aligns across 7 bases. This CDR3 comprises 14 residues. From germline, CDR1 is SGHTA and CDR2 FQGNSA. The V and J ends lost 8 bases and 4 bases, in that order; junction bases with no gene match: 8. The CDR3 here is CASQAAGPYNEQFF. The CDR3 DNA reads TGTGCCAGCCAGGCAGCGGGGCCTTACAATGAGCAGTTCTTC. Together with reference TRBV7-2 and TRBJ2-1, the CDR3 gives the full variable domain: GAGVSQSPSNKVTEKGKDVELRCDPISGHTALYWYRQSLGQGLEFLIYFQGNSAPDKSGLPSDRFSAERTGGSVSTLTIQRTQQEDSAVYLCASQAAGPYNEQFFGPGTRLTVL.

At least ten counts were recorded for this clonotype. The chain is built from TRBV6-5 and TRBJ1-5; TRBD1 agrees at 9 bases. The J segment lost 6 bases and the V segment lost 6 bases, leaving 9 bases of the junction unmatched. Per the germline V gene, CDR1 is MNHEY and CDR2 is SVGAGI. The CDR3 is 15 amino acids. The CDR3 protein is CASSFTGGAGQPQHF. In DNA, the CDR3 is TGTGCCAGCAGCTTCACAGGGGGCGCGGGTCAGCCCCAGCATTTT.

In its sample, this clonotype was seen many times. V is TRBV7-8 and J is TRBJ2-2; TRBD1 matches 10 bases. The CDR3 sequence is 17 residues long. With 5 bases clipped from V and 7 bases from J, the junction kept 13 bases outside the gene matches. Germline V gene sequence: CDR1 SGHVS, CDR2 FQNEAQ. DNA of the CDR3: TGTGCCAGCAGCCCCCCCTTAAGGACAGGGGGGTTCGGGGAGCTGTTTTTT. Amino acid sequence: CASSPPLRTGGFGELFF.

This clonotype was seen repeatedly, ten times or more. The chain employs TRBV5-1 and TRBJ2-1; possible D gene TRBD1, 6 bases. Between the trimmed V and J ends, which lost 5 bases and 5 bases, there was a span of 11 bases. The CDR3 loop spans 13 amino acids. Germline V lookup: CDR1 SGHRS, CDR2 YFSETQ. The CDR3 region has the DNA TGCGCCAGCAGTAAGGGGGTAGACAATGAGCAGTTCTTC. Amino acid sequence: CASSKGVDNEQFF.

This chain connects TRBV6-5 to TRBJ2-3; TRBD2 agrees at 9 bases. Germline values: CDR1 MNHEY, CDR2 SVGAGI. The CDR3 extends over 16 amino acids. The V segment lost 2 bases and the J segment 4 bases; nucleotides outside the gene matches: 7. This chain's CDR3 is CASSYTPGLAADTQYF. The CDR3, as DNA: TGTGCCAGCAGTTACACCCCGGGACTAGCCGCAGATACGCAGTATTTT.

This clonotype was recorded at least ten times. This chain links TRBV9 with TRBJ2-5, with D maybe TRBD2 (5 bases). Between the trimmed V and J ends, which lost 0 bases and 5 bases, there was a span of 14 bases. The CDR3 has 15 amino acids. Germline V CDR1 and CDR2: SGDLS, YYNGEE. The CDR3 region is CASSVAPTIEETQYF. The CDR3 DNA reads as TGTGCCAGCAGCGTAGCCCCGACTATCGAGGAGACCCAGTACTTC. The full variable domain, in which reference TRBV9 and TRBJ2-5 provide the parts outside the CDR3, is DSGVTQTPKHLITATGQRVTLRCSPRSGDLSVYWYQQSLDQGLQFLIQYYNGEERAKGNILERFSAQQFPDLHSELNLSSLELGDSALYFCASSVAPTIEETQYFGPGTRLLVL.